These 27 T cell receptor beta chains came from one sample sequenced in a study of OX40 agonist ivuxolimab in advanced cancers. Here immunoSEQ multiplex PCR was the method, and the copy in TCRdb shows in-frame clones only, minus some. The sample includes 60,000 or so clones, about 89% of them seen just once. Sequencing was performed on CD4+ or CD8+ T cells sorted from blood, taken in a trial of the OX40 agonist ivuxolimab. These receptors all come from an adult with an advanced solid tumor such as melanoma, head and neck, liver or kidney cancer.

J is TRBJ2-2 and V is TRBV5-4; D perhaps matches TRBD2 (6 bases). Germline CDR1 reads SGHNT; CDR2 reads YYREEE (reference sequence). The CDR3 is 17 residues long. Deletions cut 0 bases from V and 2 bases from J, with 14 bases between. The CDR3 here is CASSLARASANTGELFF. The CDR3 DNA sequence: TGTGCCAGCAGCTTGGCAAGGGCTAGCGCAAACACCGGGGAGCTGTTTTTT.

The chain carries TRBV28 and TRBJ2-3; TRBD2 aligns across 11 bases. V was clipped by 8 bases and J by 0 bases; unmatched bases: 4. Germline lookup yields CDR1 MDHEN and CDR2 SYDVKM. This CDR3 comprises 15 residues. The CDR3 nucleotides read TGTGCCAGCGCCAGGACTAGCGGGAGCACAGATACGCAGTATTTT. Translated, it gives CASARTSGSTDTQYF.

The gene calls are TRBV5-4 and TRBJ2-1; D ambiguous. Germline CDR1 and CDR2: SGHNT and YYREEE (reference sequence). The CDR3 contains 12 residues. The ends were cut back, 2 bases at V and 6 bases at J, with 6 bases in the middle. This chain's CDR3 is CASSFRFNEQFF. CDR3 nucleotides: TGTGCCAGCAGCTTCCGATTCAATGAGCAGTTCTTC.

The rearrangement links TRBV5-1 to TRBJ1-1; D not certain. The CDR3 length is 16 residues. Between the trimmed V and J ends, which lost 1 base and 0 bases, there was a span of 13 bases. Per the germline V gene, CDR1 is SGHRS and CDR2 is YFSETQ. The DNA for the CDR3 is TGCGCCAGCAGCTTGAAGCGGGGAGCCATGAACACTGAAGCTTTCTTT. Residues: CASSLKRGAMNTEAFF.

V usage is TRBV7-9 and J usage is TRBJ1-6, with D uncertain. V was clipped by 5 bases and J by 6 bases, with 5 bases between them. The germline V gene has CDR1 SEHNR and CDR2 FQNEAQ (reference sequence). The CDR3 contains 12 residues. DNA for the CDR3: TGTGCCAGCAGCGTAACTAATTCACCCCTCCACTTT. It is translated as CASSVTNSPLHF.

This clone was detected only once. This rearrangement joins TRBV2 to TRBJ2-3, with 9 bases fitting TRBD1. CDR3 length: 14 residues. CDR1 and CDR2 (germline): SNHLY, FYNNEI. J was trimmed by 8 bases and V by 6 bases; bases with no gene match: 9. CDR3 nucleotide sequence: TGTGCCAGCAGGCCGGGACAGGGAAGTCTTACGCAGTATTTT. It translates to CASRPGQGSLTQYF.

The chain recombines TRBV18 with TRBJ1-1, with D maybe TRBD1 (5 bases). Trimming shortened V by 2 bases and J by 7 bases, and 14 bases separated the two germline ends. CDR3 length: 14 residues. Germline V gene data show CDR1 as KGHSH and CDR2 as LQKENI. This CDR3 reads CASSPGAGSSEAFF. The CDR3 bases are TGTGCCAGCTCACCAGGGGCAGGGTCAAGTGAAGCTTTCTTT.

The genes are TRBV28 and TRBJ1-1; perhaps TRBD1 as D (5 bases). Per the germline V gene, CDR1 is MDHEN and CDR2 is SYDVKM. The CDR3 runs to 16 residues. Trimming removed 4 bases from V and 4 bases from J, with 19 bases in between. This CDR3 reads CASSSPRGTHPTEAFF. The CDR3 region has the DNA TGTGCCAGCAGTTCGCCTCGAGGGACCCACCCCACTGAAGCTTTCTTT.

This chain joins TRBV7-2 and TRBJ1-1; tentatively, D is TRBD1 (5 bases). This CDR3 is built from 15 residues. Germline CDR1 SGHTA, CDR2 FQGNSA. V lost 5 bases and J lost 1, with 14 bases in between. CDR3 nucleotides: TGTGCCAGCAGCCGGCGGGGACCGACGAACACTGAAGCTTTCTTT. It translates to CASSRRGPTNTEAFF.

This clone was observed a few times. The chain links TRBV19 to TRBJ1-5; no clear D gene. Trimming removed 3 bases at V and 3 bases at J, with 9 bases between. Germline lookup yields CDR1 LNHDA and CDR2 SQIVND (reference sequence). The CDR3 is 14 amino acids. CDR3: CASSMTVTNQPQHF. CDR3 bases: TGTGCCAGTAGTATGACCGTCACCAATCAGCCCCAGCATTTT.

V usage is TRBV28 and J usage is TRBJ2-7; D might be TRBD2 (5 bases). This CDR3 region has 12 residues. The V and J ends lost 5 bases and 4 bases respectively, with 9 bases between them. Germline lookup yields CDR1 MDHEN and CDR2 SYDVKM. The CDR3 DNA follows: TGTGCCAGCAGTCTTACTAGATACGAGCAGTACTTC. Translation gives CASSLTRYEQYF.

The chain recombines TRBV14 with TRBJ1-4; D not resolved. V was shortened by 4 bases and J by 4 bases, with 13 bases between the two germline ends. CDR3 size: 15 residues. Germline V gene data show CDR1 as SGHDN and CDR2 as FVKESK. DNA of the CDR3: TGTGCCAGCAGCCCTGAGGTGGCTCGTAATGAAAAACTGTTTTTT. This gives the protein CASSPEVARNEKLFF.

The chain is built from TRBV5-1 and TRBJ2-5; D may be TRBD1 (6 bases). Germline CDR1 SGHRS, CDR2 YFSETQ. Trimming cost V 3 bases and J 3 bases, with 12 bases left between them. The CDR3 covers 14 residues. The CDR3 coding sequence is TGCGCCAGCAGCTGGACAGCTTCGGAAGAGACCCAGTACTTC. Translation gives CASSWTASEETQYF.

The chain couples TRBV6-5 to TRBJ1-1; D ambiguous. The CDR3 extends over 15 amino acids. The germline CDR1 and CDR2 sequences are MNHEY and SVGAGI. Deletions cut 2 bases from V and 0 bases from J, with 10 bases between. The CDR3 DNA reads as TGTGCCAGCAGTTACGGCTTGGGTATGAACACTGAAGCTTTCTTT. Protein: CASSYGLGMNTEAFF.

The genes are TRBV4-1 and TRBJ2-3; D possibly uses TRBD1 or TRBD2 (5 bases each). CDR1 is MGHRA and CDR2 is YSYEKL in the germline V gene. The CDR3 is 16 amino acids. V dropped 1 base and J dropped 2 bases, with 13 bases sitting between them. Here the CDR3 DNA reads TGCGCCAGCAGCCAAGGAGGGAGCAGGGTCACAGATACGCAGTATTTT. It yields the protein CASSQGGSRVTDTQYF.

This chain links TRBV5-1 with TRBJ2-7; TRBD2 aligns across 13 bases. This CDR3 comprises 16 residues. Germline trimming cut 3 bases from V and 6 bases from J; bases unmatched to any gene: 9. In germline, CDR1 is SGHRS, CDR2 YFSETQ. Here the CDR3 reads CASSSGLAGPSAEQYF. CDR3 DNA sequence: TGCGCCAGCAGCTCGGGACTAGCGGGGCCATCTGCCGAGCAGTACTTC.

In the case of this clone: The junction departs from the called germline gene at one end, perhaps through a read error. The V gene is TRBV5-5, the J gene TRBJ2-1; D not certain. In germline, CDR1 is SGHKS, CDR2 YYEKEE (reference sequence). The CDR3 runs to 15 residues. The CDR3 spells CVSSLSISLNNEQFF. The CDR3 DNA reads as TGTGTCAGCAGCCTCAGTATCTCCTTAAACAATGAGCAGTTCTTC.

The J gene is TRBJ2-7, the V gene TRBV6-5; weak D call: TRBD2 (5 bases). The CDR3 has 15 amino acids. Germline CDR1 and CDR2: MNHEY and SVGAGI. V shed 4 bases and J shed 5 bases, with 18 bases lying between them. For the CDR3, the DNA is TGTGCCAGCAGTTCCCGTGGACCGGGATTTGACGAGCAGTACTTC. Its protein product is CASSSRGPGFDEQYF.

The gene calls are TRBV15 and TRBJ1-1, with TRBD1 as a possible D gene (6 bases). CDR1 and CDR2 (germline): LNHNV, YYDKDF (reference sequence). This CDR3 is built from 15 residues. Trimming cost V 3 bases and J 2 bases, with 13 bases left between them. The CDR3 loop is CATSSPWTENTEAFF. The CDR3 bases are TGTGCCACCAGCAGCCCCTGGACAGAAAACACTGAAGCTTTCTTT.

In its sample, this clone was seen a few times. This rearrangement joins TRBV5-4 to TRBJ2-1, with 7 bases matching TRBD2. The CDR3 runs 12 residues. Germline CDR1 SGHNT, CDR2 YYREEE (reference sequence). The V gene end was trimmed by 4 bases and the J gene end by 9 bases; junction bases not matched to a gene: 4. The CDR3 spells CASSLRTSEQFF. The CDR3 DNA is TGTGCCAGCAGCCTCCGGACTAGTGAGCAGTTCTTC.

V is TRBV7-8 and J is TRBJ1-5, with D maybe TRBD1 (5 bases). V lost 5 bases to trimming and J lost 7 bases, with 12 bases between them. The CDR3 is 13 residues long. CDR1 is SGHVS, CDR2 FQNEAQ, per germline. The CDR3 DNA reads TGTGCCAGCAGCCCCGCCCGGGGGCAGCCCCAGCATTTT. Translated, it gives CASSPARGQPQHF.

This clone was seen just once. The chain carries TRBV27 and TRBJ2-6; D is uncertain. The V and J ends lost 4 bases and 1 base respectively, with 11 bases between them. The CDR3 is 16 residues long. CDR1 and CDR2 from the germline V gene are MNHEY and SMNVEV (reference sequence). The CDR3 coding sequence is TGTGCCAGCAGTTCCCGAATGACGTCTGGGGCCAACGTCCTGACTTTC. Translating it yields CASSSRMTSGANVLTF.

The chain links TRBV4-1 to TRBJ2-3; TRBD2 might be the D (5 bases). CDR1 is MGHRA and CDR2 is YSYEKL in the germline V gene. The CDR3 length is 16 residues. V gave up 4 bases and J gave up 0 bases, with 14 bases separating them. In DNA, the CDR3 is TGCGCCAGCAGCCTCGGACTCGCGGCGAGCACAGATACGCAGTATTTT. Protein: CASSLGLAASTDTQYF.

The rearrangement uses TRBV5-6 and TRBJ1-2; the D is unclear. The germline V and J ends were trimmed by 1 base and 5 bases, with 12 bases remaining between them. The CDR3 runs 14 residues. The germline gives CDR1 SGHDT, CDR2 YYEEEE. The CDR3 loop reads CASSLRGGSYGYTF. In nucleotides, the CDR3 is TGTGCCAGCAGCTTGCGGGGAGGGAGTTATGGCTACACCTTC.

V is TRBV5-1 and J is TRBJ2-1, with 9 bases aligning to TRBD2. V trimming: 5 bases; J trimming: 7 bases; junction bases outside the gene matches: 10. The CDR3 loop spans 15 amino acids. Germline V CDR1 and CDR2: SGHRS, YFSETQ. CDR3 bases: TGCGCCAGCAGTTTTTGGACTAGCGTATTAAATGAGCAGTTCTTC. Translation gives CASSFWTSVLNEQFF.

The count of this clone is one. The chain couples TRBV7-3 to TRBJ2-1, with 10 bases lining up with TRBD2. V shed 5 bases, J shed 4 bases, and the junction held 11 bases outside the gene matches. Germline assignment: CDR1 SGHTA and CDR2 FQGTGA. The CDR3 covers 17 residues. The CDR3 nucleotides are TGTGCCAGCAGCCGTACTTTCTTAGCGGGAGGTTACAATGAGCAGTTCTTC. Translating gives CASSRTFLAGGYNEQFF.

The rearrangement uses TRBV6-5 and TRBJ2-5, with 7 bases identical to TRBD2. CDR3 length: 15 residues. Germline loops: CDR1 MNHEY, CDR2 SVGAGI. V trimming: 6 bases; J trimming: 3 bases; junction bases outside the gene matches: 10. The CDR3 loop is CASSPRGSYEETQYF. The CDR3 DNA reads TGTGCCAGCAGCCCGCGGGGGTCCTACGAAGAGACCCAGTACTTC.